Reported below is one T cell receptor (beta chain). Its antigen is not known. The CDR3 is made up of 16 amino acids. Germline V gene lookup returns CDR1 MNHEY and CDR2 SVGEGT. J lost 0 bases, V lost 7 bases, and 5 bases had no gene match. The sample is drawn from a study of human T cells and chemical hapten exposure. Looking at the study overall: Doses of diphenylcyclopropenone went to the patients' scalps weekly throughout the approximately 26-week study.

TCRdb re-called the RACE reads with MiXCR, one entry per CDR3 protein. The top ten clones hold approximately 2.1% of a sample with about 360,000 distinct CDR3 sequences, roughly 5% of them seen once. Time point of the sample: patch test 1, 2 weeks after DPC sensitization. Specified treatment: therapeutic diphenylcyclopropenone sensitization with weekly scalp DPC. Study results and limitations: Among TCRs, those above 1 in 1000 frequency were unaffected by DPC sensitization.

This clonotype was obtained from a woman aged 45 to 65 with alopecia areata. Some clones in this sample may be carry-over from other donors' samples. This sequence joins TRBV6-2 or TRBV6-3 and TRBJ2-5, with 13 bases fitting TRBD2. Source: whole blood, taken in connection with sensitization to the hapten diphenylcyclopropenone (DPC). This CDR3 reads CASTPGLAGDQETQYF. The CDR3 DNA reads TGTGCCAGCACCCCCGGACTAGCGGGGGACCAAGAGACCCAGTACTTC.